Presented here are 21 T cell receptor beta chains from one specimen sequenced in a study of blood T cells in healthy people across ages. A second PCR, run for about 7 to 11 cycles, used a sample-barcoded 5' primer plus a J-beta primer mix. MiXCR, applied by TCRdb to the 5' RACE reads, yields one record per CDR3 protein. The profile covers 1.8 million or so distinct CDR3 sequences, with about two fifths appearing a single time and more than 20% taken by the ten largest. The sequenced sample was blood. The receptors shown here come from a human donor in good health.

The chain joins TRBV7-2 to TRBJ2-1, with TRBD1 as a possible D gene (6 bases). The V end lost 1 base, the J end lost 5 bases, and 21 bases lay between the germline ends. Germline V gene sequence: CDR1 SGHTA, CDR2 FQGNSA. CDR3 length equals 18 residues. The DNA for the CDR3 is TGTGCCAGCAGCTTAGTCATAATAACCGGGACACTAAACAATGAGCAGTTCTTC. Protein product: CASSLVIITGTLNNEQFF.

The CDR3 protein is CASSFLGTASSYEQYF. The CDR3 bases are TGCGCCAGCAGCTTTTTAGGGACAGCAAGCTCCTACGAGCAGTACTTC. The chain carries TRBV5-1 and TRBJ2-7; 7 bases are shared with TRBD1. Germline CDR1 is SGHRS and CDR2 is YFSETQ. The CDR3 length is 16 residues. V lost 2 bases to trimming and J lost 0 bases; unmatched junction nucleotides: 8.

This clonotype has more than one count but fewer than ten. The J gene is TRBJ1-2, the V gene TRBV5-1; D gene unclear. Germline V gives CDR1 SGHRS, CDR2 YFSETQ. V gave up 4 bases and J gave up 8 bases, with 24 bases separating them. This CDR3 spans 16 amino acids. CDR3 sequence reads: CASSQTALGGRSGYTF. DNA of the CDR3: TGCGCCAGCAGCCAGACGGCGCTGGGCGGCCGGAGCGGCTACACCTTC.

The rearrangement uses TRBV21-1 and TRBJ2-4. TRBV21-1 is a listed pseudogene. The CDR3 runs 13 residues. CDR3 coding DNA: TGTGCCAGCAGAAGCAGGGCCAAAAACATTCAGTACTTC. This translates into CASRSRAKNIQYF.

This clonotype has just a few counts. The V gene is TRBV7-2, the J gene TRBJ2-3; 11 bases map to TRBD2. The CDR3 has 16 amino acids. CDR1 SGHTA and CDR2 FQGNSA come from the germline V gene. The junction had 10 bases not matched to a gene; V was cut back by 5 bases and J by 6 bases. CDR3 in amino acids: CASSGLAGRHRDTQYF. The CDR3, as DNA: TGTGCCAGCAGCGGACTAGCGGGCCGGCACAGGGATACGCAGTATTTT.

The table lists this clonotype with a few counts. In DNA form, the CDR3 reads TGTGCCAGCAGCCCCATGGTTCAGGATACGCAGTATTTT. Residues: CASSPMVQDTQYF. The V and J genes are TRBV7-2 and TRBJ2-3; D gene ambiguous. There are 13 residues in the CDR3. Germline-derived CDR1 and CDR2 are SGHTA and FQGNSA. Trimming shortened V by 5 bases and J by 6 bases, and 12 bases separated the two germline ends.

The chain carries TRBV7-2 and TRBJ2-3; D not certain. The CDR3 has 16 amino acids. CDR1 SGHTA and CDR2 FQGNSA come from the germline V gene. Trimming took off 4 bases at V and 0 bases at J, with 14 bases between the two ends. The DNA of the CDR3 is TGTGCCAGCAGCTCTCTCGACACCTCCAGCACAGATACGCAGTATTTT. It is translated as CASSSLDTSSTDTQYF.

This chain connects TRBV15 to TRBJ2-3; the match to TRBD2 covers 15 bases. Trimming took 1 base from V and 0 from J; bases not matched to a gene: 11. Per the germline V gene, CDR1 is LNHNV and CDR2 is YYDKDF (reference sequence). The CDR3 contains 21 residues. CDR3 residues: CATSRVGTSGGTILSTDTQYF. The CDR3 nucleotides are TGTGCCACCAGCAGAGTCGGGACTAGCGGGGGGACAATTCTTAGCACAGATACGCAGTATTTT.

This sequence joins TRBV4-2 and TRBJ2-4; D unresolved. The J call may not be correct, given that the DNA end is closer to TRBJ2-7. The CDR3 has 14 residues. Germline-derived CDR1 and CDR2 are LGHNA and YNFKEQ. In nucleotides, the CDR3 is TGTGCCAGCAGCCAAGTTGTGAGTGCCTACGAGCAGTACTTC. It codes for CASSQVVSAYEQYF.

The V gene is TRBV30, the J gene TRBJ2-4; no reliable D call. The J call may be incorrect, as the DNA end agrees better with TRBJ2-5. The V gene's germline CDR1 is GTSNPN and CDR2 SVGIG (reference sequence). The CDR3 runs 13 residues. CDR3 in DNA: TGTGCCTGGAGTTCCTGGTCTAGAGAGACCCAGTACTTC. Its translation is CAWSSWSRETQYF.

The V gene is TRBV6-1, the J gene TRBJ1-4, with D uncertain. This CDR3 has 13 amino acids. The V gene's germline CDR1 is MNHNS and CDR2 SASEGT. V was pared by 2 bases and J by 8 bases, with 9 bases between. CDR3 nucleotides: TGTGCCAGCAGTGAAAGGCGGGAAGAAAAACTGTTTTTT. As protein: CASSERREEKLFF.

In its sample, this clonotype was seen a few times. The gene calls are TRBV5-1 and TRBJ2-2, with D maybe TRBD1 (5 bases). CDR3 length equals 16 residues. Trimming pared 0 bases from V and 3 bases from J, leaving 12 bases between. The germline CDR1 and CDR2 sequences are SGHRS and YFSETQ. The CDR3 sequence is CASSLVPGMDTGELFF. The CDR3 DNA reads TGCGCCAGCAGCTTGGTACCAGGGATGGACACCGGGGAGCTGTTTTTT.

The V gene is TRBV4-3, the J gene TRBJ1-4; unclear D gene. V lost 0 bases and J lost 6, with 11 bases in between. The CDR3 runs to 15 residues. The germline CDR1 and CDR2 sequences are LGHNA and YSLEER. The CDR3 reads CASSQELQRDEKLFF. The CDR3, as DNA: TGCGCCAGCAGCCAAGAATTACAGAGAGATGAAAAACTGTTTTTT.

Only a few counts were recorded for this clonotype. The CDR3 nucleotides read TGTGCCAGCAGAGACCGGATCAAGCACTACGAGCAGTACTTC. As protein: CASRDRIKHYEQYF. This rearrangement joins TRBV2 to TRBJ2-7; D not resolved. The CDR3 totals 14 residues. The germline V gene encodes CDR1 SNHLY and CDR2 FYNNEI. V was clipped by 6 bases and J by 3 bases, with 15 bases between them.

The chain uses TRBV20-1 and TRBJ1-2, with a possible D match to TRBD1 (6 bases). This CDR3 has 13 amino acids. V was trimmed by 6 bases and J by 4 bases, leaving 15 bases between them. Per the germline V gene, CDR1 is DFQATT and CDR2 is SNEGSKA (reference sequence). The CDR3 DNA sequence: TGCAGTGCAATAGCAGGGGAACGCTATGGCTACACCTTC. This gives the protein CSAIAGERYGYTF.

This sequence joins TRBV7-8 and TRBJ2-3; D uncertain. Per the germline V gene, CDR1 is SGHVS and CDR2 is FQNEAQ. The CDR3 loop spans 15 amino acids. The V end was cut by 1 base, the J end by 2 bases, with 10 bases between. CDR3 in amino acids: CASSLGLPLTDTQYF. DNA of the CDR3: TGTGCCAGCAGCTTAGGACTCCCTCTCACAGATACGCAGTATTTT.

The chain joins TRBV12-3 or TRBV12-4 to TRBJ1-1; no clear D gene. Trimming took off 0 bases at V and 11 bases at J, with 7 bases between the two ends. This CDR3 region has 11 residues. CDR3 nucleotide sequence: TGTGCCAGCAGTTTAGCGCGTCGTGCTTTCTTT. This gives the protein CASSLARRAFF.

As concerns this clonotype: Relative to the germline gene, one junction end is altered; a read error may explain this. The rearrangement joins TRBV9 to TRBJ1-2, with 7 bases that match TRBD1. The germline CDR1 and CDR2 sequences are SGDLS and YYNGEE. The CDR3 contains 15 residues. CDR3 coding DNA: TGTGCCAGCAGCGTAGGGGCAGAACAGGGGTATGGCTACACCTTT. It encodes CASSVGAEQGYGYTF.

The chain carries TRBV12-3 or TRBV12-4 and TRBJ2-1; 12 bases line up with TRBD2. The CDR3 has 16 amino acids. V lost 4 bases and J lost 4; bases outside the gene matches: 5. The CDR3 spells CASSSTSGGTYNEQFF. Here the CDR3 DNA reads TGTGCCAGCAGTTCAACTAGCGGGGGGACTTACAATGAGCAGTTCTTC.

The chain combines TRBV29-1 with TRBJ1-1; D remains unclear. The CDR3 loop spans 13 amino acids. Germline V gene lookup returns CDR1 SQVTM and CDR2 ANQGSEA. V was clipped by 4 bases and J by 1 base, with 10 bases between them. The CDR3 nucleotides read TGCAGCGTTGTAATTAATGCGAACACTGAAGCTTTCTTT. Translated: CSVVINANTEAFF.

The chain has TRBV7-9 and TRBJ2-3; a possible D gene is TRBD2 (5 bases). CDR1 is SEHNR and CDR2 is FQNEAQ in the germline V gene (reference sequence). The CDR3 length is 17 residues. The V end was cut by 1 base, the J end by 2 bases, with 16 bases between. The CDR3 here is CASSLGRTGEFTDTQYF. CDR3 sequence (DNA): TGTGCCAGCAGCTTAGGCCGGACTGGAGAGTTCACAGATACGCAGTATTTT.